This T cell receptor beta chain was sequenced during a study of early T cells in non-severe SARS-CoV-2 infection. Looking at the study overall: Sequencing used unsorted whole-blood bulk RNA, so chains lack pairing.

As concerns this clonotype: Its matching antigen is unknown.

The CDR3 consists of 13 residues. Germline-derived CDR1 and CDR2 are SGHTA and FQGNSA. Trimming left V 3 bases short and J 4 bases short, with 6 bases between. The library protocol tagged individual cDNA molecules with unique molecular identifiers. From the 5' RACE reads, TCRdb called clonotypes with MiXCR, one entry per CDR3 protein. The sample has approximately 100,000 distinct CDR3 sequences; 9.5% to 12% are singletons. Study observations and caveats: Missing private and CD4 specificities, VDJdb matching favored anti-spike CD8 responses.

The sequence derives from an adult who was a healthcare worker with PCR-confirmed SARS-CoV-2 infection or an uninfected control (not recorded which). The V gene is TRBV7-2, the J gene TRBJ1-4; D might be TRBD1 (5 bases). The sample taken for sequencing was whole blood. For the CDR3, the DNA is TGTGCCAGCAGCTTTGGGGGTAATGAAAAACTGTTTTTT. It codes for CASSFGGNEKLFF. The entire variable domain, with the rest obtained from reference TRBV7-2 and TRBJ1-4, is as follows: GAGVSQSPSNKVTEKGKDVELRCDPISGHTALYWYRQSLGQGLEFLIYFQGNSAPDKSGLPSDRFSAERTGGSVSTLTIQRTQQEDSAVYLCASSFGGNEKLFFGSGTQLSVL.